The clone carrying this T cell receptor (beta chain) was counted at least ten times. Its antigen is not identified. This record belongs to a study of T cells after yellow fever vaccination. Study-level results: A small proportion of clonotypes was detected in both the CD4 and CD8 compartments.

Making TCR cDNA involved 5'RACE template switching, which added UMIs and a universal primer site. TCRdb re-analysed the 5' RACE reads in MiXCR, keeping a single row per CDR3 protein. This table holds roughly 120,000 distinct CDR3 sequences, around 7.7% found once. The CDR3 is made up of 14 amino acids. From germline, CDR1 is LGHNT and CDR2 FRNRAP. Trimming stripped 6 bases from V and 3 bases from J, with 12 bases between. This material consisted of CD4+ T cells sorted from PBMCs, taken 10 days after the first yellow fever vaccination. The rearrangement uses TRBV12-5 and TRBJ2-4; D is possibly TRBD1 or TRBD2 (5 bases each). The receptor's source is a man between 18 and 35 years old who received the YFV17D yellow fever vaccine. The CDR3 DNA reads TGTGCTAGTGGCGACCGGGACGTCAAAAACATTCAGTACTTC. Protein product: CASGDRDVKNIQYF.